These 30 T cell receptor beta chains came from one sample sequenced in a study of graft-versus-host responses after intestinal transplantation. Sequencing was performed with immunoSEQ multiplex PCR; in TCRdb, only in-frame clones are kept and a portion is missing. The sample includes about 16,000 clones, 85% to 95% of them seen just once. The sequencing used PBMCs, collected 23 days after intestinal transplant. These receptors were collected from a human patient who received an intestinal transplant, so some T cells may come from the graft donor.

This sequence joins TRBV15 and TRBJ2-7; TRBD2 agrees at 9 bases. The J segment lost 6 bases and the V segment lost 5 bases, leaving 11 bases of the junction unmatched. This CDR3 contains 15 residues. CDR1 LNHNV and CDR2 YYDKDF come from the germline V gene (reference sequence). The CDR3 loop is CATSFLSGSEGEQYF. The CDR3 bases are TGTGCCACCAGCTTCCTTAGCGGGAGTGAGGGCGAGCAGTACTTC.

This sequence joins TRBV14 and TRBJ2-5; 10 bases are a match to TRBD2. Germline CDR1 SGHDN, CDR2 FVKESK. This CDR3 contains 17 residues. V was pared by 2 bases and J by 0 bases, with 6 bases of the junction left unmatched. The CDR3 loop is CASSQWGTSVHQETQYF. DNA for the CDR3: TGTGCCAGCAGCCAATGGGGGACTAGCGTACACCAAGAGACCCAGTACTTC.

The chain is built from TRBV9 and TRBJ1-5; D is ambiguous. V lost 4 bases to trimming and J lost 3 bases, with 11 bases between them. The CDR3 totals 14 residues. Germline V CDR1 and CDR2: SGDLS, YYNGEE. The CDR3 reads CASSPGSYNQPQHF. DNA of the CDR3: TGTGCCAGCAGCCCAGGAAGCTACAATCAGCCCCAGCATTTT.

This chain links TRBV5-4 with TRBJ2-7; TRBD1 aligns across 12 bases. This CDR3 comprises 16 residues. J was trimmed by 7 bases and V by 0 bases; bases with no gene match: 8. Germline V lookup: CDR1 SGHNT, CDR2 YYREEE (reference sequence). As DNA, the CDR3 is TGTGCCAGCAGCTTGGCGGGGACAGGGGGCAGGTGGGAGCAGTACTTC. It codes for CASSLAGTGGRWEQYF.

CDR3 nucleotides: TGTGCCAGCGGGACAGGGGCCTACAATGAGCAGTTCTTC. Protein: CASGTGAYNEQFF. J is TRBJ2-1 and V is TRBV6-4; 10 bases align to TRBD1. The CDR3 spans 13 residues. Germline trimming cut 8 bases from V and 2 bases from J; bases unmatched to any gene: 0. CDR1 and CDR2 (germline): MRHNA, SNTAGT.

The chain combines TRBV2 with TRBJ2-1; a weak D match, TRBD1 (6 bases). Germline CDR1 SNHLY, CDR2 FYNNEI. The V and J ends lost 3 bases and 0 bases respectively, with 12 bases between them. The CDR3 extends over 16 amino acids. The CDR3 protein is CASSDVTGISYNEQFF. As DNA, the CDR3 is TGTGCCAGCAGTGATGTAACAGGGATCTCCTACAATGAGCAGTTCTTC.

V usage is TRBV30 and J usage is TRBJ2-6; D call uncertain. The V gene lost 5 bases and the J gene lost 1 base, with 6 bases spanning the gap. This CDR3 has 13 residues. Per germline, CDR1 GTSNPN and CDR2 SVGIG (reference sequence). The CDR3 DNA reads TGTGCCTGGGACGGTTCTGGGGCCAACGTCCTGACTTTC. Translated, it gives CAWDGSGANVLTF.

This rearrangement joins TRBV7-3 to TRBJ2-5; tentative D call: TRBD1 (6 bases). TRBJ2-7 explains the end of the DNA better; the J call may be wrong. Germline CDR1 and CDR2: SGHTA and FQGTGA. The CDR3 has 18 amino acids. The CDR3 DNA follows: TGTCCCACACAGAATCCGGGACAACACATGAAGAGTTCCTACGAGCAGTACTTC. Protein: CPTQNPGQHMKSSYEQYF.

This clone was detected only once. This chain uses TRBV30 with TRBJ2-6, with 12 nucleotides matching TRBD1. The V segment lost 5 bases and the J segment 2 bases; nucleotides outside the gene matches: 7. The germline V gene encodes CDR1 GTSNPN and CDR2 SVGIG (reference sequence). The CDR3 is 17 residues long. The CDR3 protein is CAWWDRGLKPGANVLTF. The DNA for the CDR3 is TGTGCCTGGTGGGACAGGGGGCTGAAACCTGGGGCCAACGTCCTGACTTTC.

This CDR3 reads CASRGLNGRYF. Written as DNA, the CDR3 is TGTGCCAGCAGGGGACTCAATGGGCGGTATTTT. The rearrangement links TRBV2 to TRBJ2-3; TRBD2 is a possible D gene (6 bases). The CDR3 runs to 11 residues. Between the trimmed V and J ends, which lost 6 bases and 14 bases, there was a span of 15 bases. The germline V gene has CDR1 SNHLY and CDR2 FYNNEI.

V usage is TRBV7-9 and J usage is TRBJ2-7; D is unclear. This CDR3 spans 16 amino acids. V dropped 3 bases and J dropped 2 bases, with 17 bases sitting between them. Germline V CDR1 and CDR2: SEHNR, FQNEAQ (reference sequence). The CDR3 loop is CASSLVGSGPTYEQYF. DNA for the CDR3: TGTGCCAGCAGCTTGGTCGGTTCCGGGCCTACCTACGAGCAGTACTTC.

The V gene is TRBV6-1, the J gene TRBJ1-1, with TRBD1 as a possible D gene (6 bases). The CDR3 extends over 15 amino acids. V lost 7 bases, J lost 10 bases, and 25 bases lay in between. Germline V CDR1 and CDR2: MNHNS, SASEGT. As DNA, the CDR3 is TGTGCCAGCAAGTTTACTCGGGACACCGGCGAGAGAGCTTTCTTT. It is translated as CASKFTRDTGERAFF.

The genes are TRBV7-6 and TRBJ1-2; TRBD1 might be the D (5 bases). Germline loops: CDR1 SGHVS, CDR2 FNYEAQ. The V end lost 4 bases, the J end lost 2 bases, and 8 bases lay between the germline ends. The CDR3 has 13 residues. The CDR3 region has the DNA TGTGCCAGCAGCTCGCAGGGAAACTATGGCTACACCTTC. This encodes CASSSQGNYGYTF.

The DNA for the CDR3 is TGTGCCAGCGAACAGGGGGATGGTGAGCAGTACTTC. It encodes CASEQGDGEQYF. The gene calls are TRBV28 and TRBJ2-7; TRBD1 aligns across 8 bases. This CDR3 comprises 12 residues. V shed 8 bases and J 7 bases; nucleotides not matched to a gene: 7. Per germline, CDR1 MDHEN and CDR2 SYDVKM.

This clone has just one count. The chain has TRBV13 and TRBJ1-2; D perhaps matches TRBD1 (5 bases). The CDR3 is made up of 15 amino acids. The germline CDR1 and CDR2 sequences are PRHDT and FYEKMQ (reference sequence). V was trimmed by 4 bases and J by 6 bases, leaving 18 bases between them. This CDR3 is CASSSPDKVHDGYTF. The CDR3 coding sequence is TGTGCCAGCAGCTCACCGGACAAGGTCCATGATGGCTACACCTTC.

This clone was recorded once. CDR3 sequence: CASSAGPIYEQYF. CDR3 DNA: TGTGCCAGCAGCGCAGGACCGATCTACGAGCAGTACTTC. The V and J genes are TRBV9 and TRBJ2-7; D remains unclear. Germline CDR1 reads SGDLS; CDR2 reads YYNGEE. The CDR3 has 13 residues. The V end was cut by 3 bases, the J end by 3 bases, with 10 bases between. Full variable domain (remainder filled in from reference TRBV9 and TRBJ2-7): DSGVTQTPKHLITATGQRVTLRCSPRSGDLSVYWYQQSLDQGLQFLIQYYNGEERAKGNILERFSAQQFPDLHSELNLSSLELGDSALYFCASSAGPIYEQYFGPGTRLTVT.

The table lists this clone with a count of one. The genes are TRBV2 and TRBJ1-4; 8 bases align to TRBD1. The junction had 7 bases not matched to a gene; V was cut back by 5 bases and J by 8 bases. CDR1 and CDR2 from the germline V gene are SNHLY and FYNNEI. This CDR3 region has 14 residues. CDR3: CASSLRGLEEKLFF. The CDR3 nucleotides are TGTGCCAGCAGTCTCAGGGGGCTTGAAGAAAAACTGTTTTTT.

This clone showed up just once. The DNA for the CDR3 is TGCGCCAGCAGTGCGAATAGGCTAGCGGGAGGGGGGAATGAGCAGTTCTTC. Translating gives CASSANRLAGGGNEQFF. This rearrangement joins TRBV10-2 to TRBJ2-1, with 12 bases aligning to TRBD2. Germline CDR1 is WSHSY and CDR2 is SAAADI. The CDR3 totals 17 residues. Trimming at V came to 4 bases and at J to 7 bases, leaving 11 bases not matched to a gene.

The V and J genes are TRBV30 and TRBJ2-5; the D is unclear. From germline, CDR1 is GTSNPN and CDR2 SVGIG (reference sequence). The V end was cut by 0 bases, the J end by 5 bases, with 4 bases between. The CDR3 extends over 11 amino acids. The CDR3, as DNA: TGTGCCTGGAGTGTTCGTGAGACCCAGTACTTC. Translating gives CAWSVRETQYF.

V gene TRBV15 combines with J gene TRBJ2-1, with D possibly matching TRBD2 (6 bases). With 6 bases removed from V and 9 bases from J, the gap between germline ends came to 27 bases. The CDR3 spans 17 residues. Germline V gene sequence: CDR1 LNHNV, CDR2 YYDKDF (reference sequence). The DNA of the CDR3 is TGTGCCACCAGTCCGATCGGGCGGGCTAGCGTGCAGGTTGAGCAGTTCTTC. Protein sequence: CATSPIGRASVQVEQFF.

The chain carries TRBV19 and TRBJ2-1, with 11 bases matching TRBD1. Trimming at V came to 2 bases and at J to 2 bases, leaving 2 bases not matched to a gene. From germline, CDR1 is LNHDA and CDR2 SQIVND (reference sequence). The CDR3 is made up of 16 amino acids. In DNA form, the CDR3 reads TGTGCCAGTAGTATACGGGGACAGGGGGCCTACAATGAGCAGTTCTTC. Translating it yields CASSIRGQGAYNEQFF. The full variable domain, rest sourced from reference TRBV19 and TRBJ2-1, is DGGITQSPKYLFRKEGQNVTLSCEQNLNHDAMYWYRQDPGQGLRLIYYSQIVNDFQKGDIAEGYSVSREKKESFPLTVTSAQKNPTAFYLCASSIRGQGAYNEQFFGPGTRLTVL.

The chain links TRBV14 to TRBJ2-5, with 11 bases fitting TRBD2. The CDR3 loop spans 15 amino acids. Trimming cost V 4 bases and J 3 bases; bases outside gene matches: 4. Per germline, CDR1 SGHDN and CDR2 FVKESK. The CDR3 bases are TGTGCCAGCAGCCGGGTAGCGGGAGGGGAAGAGACCCAGTACTTC. It is translated as CASSRVAGGEETQYF.

The chain is built from TRBV2 and TRBJ2-7; possible D gene TRBD1, 7 bases. The CDR3 extends over 15 amino acids. Germline values: CDR1 SNHLY, CDR2 FYNNEI. The V end lost 3 bases, the J end lost 2 bases, and 14 bases lay between the germline ends. In nucleotides, the CDR3 is TGTGCCAGCAGTGATTGGCAGGGGGAGGCCTACGAGCAGTACTTC. Translation gives CASSDWQGEAYEQYF. Variable domain in full (rest from reference TRBV2 and TRBJ2-7): EPEVTQTPSHQVTQMGQEVILRCVPISNHLYFYWYRQILGQKVEFLVSFYNNEISEKSEIFDDQFSVERPDGSNFTLKIRSTKLEDSAMYFCASSDWQGEAYEQYFGPGTRLTVT.

The chain employs TRBV28 and TRBJ2-7; D gene uncertain. The CDR3 has 11 residues. The V gene lost 8 bases and the J gene lost 4 bases, with 9 bases spanning the gap. Germline CDR1 is MDHEN and CDR2 is SYDVKM. This CDR3 is CASAVEYEQYF. The CDR3, as DNA: TGTGCCAGCGCCGTAGAATACGAGCAGTACTTC.

This chain links TRBV5-1 with TRBJ2-2; 7 bases fit TRBD1. Per germline, CDR1 SGHRS and CDR2 YFSETQ. There are 15 residues in the CDR3. The V segment lost 4 bases and the J segment 4 bases; nucleotides outside the gene matches: 7. This CDR3 is CASSPTGPSTGELFF. In DNA form, the CDR3 reads TGCGCCAGCAGCCCGACAGGGCCCTCCACCGGGGAGCTGTTTTTT.

This clone is a singleton in its sample. The chain has TRBV5-5 and TRBJ1-4; the match to TRBD1 covers 7 bases. The CDR3 covers 16 residues. Losses at the gene ends were 0 bases for V and 8 bases for J; bases not matched to a gene: 10. The germline CDR1 and CDR2 sequences are SGHKS and YYEKEE (reference sequence). Here the CDR3 reads CASSLVTGEGGEKLFF. CDR3 DNA sequence: TGTGCCAGCAGCTTGGTCACAGGGGAAGGAGGGGAAAAACTGTTTTTT.

The chain is built from TRBV5-1 and TRBJ1-5, with D perhaps matching TRBD1 (6 bases). The CDR3 contains 18 residues. Germline-derived CDR1 and CDR2 are SGHRS and YFSETQ. V was shortened by 3 bases and J by 0 bases, with 19 bases between the two germline ends. CDR3 loop: CASSSGGRVEYSNQPQHF. In DNA form, the CDR3 reads TGCGCCAGCAGCTCGGGGGGCAGGGTCGAATATAGCAATCAGCCCCAGCATTTT.

J is TRBJ2-1 and V is TRBV27; the D is unclear. There are 15 residues in the CDR3. V lost 8 bases and J lost 0, with 14 bases in between. CDR1 and CDR2 from the germline V gene are MNHEY and SMNVEV (reference sequence). The CDR3 sequence is CASFGLRSSYNEQFF. As DNA, the CDR3 is TGTGCCAGCTTCGGTTTGCGGTCCTCCTACAATGAGCAGTTCTTC.

With regard to this clone: The sample holds other DNA sequences that translate to the same CDR3. The chain combines TRBV9 with TRBJ2-7, with 8 bases that match TRBD1. Germline V lookup: CDR1 SGDLS, CDR2 YYNGEE. The CDR3 is 17 amino acids. The V segment lost 0 bases and the J segment 0 bases; nucleotides outside the gene matches: 8. DNA for the CDR3: TGTGCCAGCAGCGTAGGATCCTCTCAGGGGGCCTCCTACGAGCAGTACTTC. Amino acid sequence: CASSVGSSQGASYEQYF.

J is TRBJ2-7 and V is TRBV11-2; TRBD1 aligns across 7 bases. The CDR3 extends over 13 amino acids. Germline loops: CDR1 SGHAT, CDR2 FQNNGV. J gave up 4 bases and V 5 bases, and 5 bases lay outside the gene matches. The CDR3 sequence is CASSPDRVYEQYF. DNA for the CDR3: TGTGCCAGCAGCCCAGACAGGGTTTACGAGCAGTACTTC.